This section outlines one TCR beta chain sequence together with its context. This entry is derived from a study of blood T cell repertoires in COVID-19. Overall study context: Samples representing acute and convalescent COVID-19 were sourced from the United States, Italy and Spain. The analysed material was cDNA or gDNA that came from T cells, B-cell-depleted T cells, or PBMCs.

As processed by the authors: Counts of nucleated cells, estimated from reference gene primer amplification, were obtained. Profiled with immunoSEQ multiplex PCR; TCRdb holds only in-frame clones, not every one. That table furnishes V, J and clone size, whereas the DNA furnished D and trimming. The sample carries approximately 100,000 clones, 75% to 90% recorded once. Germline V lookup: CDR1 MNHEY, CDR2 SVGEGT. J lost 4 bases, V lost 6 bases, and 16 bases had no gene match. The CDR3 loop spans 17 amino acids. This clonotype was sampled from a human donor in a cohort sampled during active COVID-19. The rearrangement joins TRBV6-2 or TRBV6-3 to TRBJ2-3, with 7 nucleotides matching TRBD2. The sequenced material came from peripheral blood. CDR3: CASSSWQRGRSADTQYF. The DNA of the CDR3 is TGTGCCAGCAGCTCCTGGCAGCGGGGAAGGTCCGCAGATACGCAGTATTTT.